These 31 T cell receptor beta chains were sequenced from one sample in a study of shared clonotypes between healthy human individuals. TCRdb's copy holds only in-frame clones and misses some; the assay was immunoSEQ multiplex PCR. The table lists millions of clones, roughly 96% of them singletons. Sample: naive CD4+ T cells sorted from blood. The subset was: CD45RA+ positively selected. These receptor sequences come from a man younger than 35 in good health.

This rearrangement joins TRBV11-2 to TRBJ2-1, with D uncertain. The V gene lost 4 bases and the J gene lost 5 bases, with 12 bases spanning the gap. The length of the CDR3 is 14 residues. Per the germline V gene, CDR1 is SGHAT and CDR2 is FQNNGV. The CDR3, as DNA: TGTGCCAGCAGCTCCCCGGGCCTAAACAATGAGCAGTTCTTC. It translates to CASSSPGLNNEQFF.

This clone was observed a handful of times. CDR3 DNA: TGTGCCACCAGCAGAACCGGGACGGGGAGCTCCTACGAGCAGTACTTC. This codes for CATSRTGTGSSYEQYF. This chain connects TRBV15 to TRBJ2-7; the D call may be TRBD1 or TRBD2 (5 bases each). This CDR3 spans 16 amino acids. Trimming removed 2 bases from V and 0 bases from J, with 14 bases in between. Germline values: CDR1 LNHNV, CDR2 YYDKDF (reference sequence).

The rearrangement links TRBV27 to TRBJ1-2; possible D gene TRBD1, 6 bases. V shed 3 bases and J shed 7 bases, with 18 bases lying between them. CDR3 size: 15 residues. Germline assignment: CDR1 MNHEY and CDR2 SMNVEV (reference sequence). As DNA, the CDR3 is TGTGCCAGCAGTTTGGGAACGGCAGGGGCAGTTGGCTACACCTTC. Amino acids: CASSLGTAGAVGYTF.

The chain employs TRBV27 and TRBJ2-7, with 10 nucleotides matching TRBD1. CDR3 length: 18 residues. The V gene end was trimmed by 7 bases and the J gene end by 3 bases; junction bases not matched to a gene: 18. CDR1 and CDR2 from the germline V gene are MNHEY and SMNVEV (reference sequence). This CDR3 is CASTYKPPGQGGLYEQYF. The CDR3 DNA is TGTGCCAGCACCTACAAACCCCCCGGACAGGGGGGCCTCTACGAGCAGTACTTC.

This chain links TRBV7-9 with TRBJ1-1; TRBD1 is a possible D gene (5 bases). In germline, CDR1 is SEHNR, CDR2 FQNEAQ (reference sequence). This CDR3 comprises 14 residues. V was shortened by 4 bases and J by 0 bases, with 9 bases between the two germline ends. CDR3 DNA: TGTGCCAGCAGCTCCGCCAGGGTGAACACTGAAGCTTTCTTT. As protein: CASSSARVNTEAFF.

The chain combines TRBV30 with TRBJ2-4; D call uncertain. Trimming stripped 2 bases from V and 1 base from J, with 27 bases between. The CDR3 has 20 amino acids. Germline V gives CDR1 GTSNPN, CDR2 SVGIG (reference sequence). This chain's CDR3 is CAWSSPRTPPGDLAKNIQYF. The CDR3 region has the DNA TGTGCCTGGAGTTCCCCCCGGACCCCCCCGGGCGACTTGGCCAAAAACATTCAGTACTTC.

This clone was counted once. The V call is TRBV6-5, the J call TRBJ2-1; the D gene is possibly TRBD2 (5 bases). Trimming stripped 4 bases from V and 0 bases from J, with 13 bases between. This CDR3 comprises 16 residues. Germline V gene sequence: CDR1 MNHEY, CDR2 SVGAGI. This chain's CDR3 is CASSSYGVSSYNEQFF. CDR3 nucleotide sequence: TGTGCCAGCAGTTCTTACGGGGTGAGCTCCTACAATGAGCAGTTCTTC.

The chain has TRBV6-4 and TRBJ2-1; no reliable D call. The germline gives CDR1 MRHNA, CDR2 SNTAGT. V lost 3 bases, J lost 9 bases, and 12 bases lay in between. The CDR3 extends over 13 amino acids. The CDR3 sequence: CASSESPVAEQFF. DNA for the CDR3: TGTGCCAGCAGTGAAAGCCCCGTGGCTGAGCAGTTCTTC.

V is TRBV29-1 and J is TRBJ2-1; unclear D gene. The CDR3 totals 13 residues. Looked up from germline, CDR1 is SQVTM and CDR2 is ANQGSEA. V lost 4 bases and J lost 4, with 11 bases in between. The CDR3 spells CSVGRPVYNEQFF. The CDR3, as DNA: TGCAGCGTTGGTCGACCAGTGTACAATGAGCAGTTCTTC.

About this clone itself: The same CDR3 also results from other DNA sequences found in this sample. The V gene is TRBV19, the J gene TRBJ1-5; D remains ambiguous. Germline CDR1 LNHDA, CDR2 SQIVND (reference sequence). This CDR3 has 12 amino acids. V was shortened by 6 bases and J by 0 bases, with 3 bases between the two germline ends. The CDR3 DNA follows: TGTGCCAGTAGAGCTAGCAATCAGCCCCAGCATTTT. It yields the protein CASRASNQPQHF. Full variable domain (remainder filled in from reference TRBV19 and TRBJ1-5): DGGITQSPKYLFRKEGQNVTLSCEQNLNHDAMYWYRQDPGQGLRLIYYSQIVNDFQKGDIAEGYSVSREKKESFPLTVTSAQKNPTAFYLCASRASNQPQHFGDGTRLSIL.

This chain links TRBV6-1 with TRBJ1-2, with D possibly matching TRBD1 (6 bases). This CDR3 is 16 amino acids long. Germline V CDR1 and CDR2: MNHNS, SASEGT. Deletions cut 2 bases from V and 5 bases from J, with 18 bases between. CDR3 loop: CASSEYPGPGAYGYTF. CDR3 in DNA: TGTGCCAGCAGTGAATATCCCGGACCGGGGGCATATGGCTACACCTTC.

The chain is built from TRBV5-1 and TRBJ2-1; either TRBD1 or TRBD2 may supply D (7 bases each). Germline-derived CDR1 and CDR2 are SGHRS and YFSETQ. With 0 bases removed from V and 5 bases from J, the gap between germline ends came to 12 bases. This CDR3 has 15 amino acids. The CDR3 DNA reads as TGCGCCAGCAGCTTGGTTGGGAGGGGGCACAATGAGCAGTTCTTC. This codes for CASSLVGRGHNEQFF.

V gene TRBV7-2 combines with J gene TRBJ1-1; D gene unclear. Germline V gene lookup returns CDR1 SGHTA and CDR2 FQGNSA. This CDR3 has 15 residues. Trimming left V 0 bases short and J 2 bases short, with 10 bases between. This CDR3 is CASSLAPTPNTEAFF. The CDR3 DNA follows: TGTGCCAGCAGCTTAGCGCCCACCCCCAACACTGAAGCTTTCTTT.

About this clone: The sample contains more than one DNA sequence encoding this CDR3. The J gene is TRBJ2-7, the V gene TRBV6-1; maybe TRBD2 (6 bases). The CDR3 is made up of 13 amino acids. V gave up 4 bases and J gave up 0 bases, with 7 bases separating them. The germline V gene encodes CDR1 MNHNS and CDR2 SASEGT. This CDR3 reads CASSVEGSYEQYF. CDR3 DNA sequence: TGTGCCAGCAGTGTGGAGGGCTCCTACGAGCAGTACTTC.

CDR3 sequence: CASSQEWDQNIQYF. CDR3 bases: TGTGCCAGCAGCCAAGAATGGGACCAAAACATTCAGTACTTC. The V gene is TRBV4-2, the J gene TRBJ2-4; either TRBD1 or TRBD2 may supply D (5 bases each). Deletions cut 0 bases from V and 5 bases from J, with 8 bases between. CDR3 length: 14 amino acids. CDR1 is LGHNA and CDR2 is YNFKEQ in the germline V gene.

Here the CDR3 reads CASRPSGQGRYEQYF. CDR3 DNA: TGTGCCAGCAGACCCAGCGGACAGGGGAGGTACGAGCAGTACTTC. The rearrangement joins TRBV2 to TRBJ2-7; 9 bases are a match to TRBD1. The V and J ends lost 6 bases and 4 bases, in that order; junction bases with no gene match: 10. This CDR3 has 15 residues. In germline, CDR1 is SNHLY, CDR2 FYNNEI.

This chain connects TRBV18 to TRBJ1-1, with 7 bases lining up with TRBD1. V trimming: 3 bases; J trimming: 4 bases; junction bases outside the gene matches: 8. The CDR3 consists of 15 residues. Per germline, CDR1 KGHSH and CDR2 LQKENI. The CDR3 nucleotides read TGTGCCAGCTCACCCGACAGGGCGGTAGGCACTGAAGCTTTCTTT. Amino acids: CASSPDRAVGTEAFF.

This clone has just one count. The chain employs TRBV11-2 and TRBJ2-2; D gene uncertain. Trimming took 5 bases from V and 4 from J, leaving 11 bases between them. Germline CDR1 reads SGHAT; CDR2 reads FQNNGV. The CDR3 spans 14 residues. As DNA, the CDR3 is TGTGCCAGCAGCCCCGACGGAGTCACCGGGGAGCTGTTTTTT. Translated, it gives CASSPDGVTGELFF.

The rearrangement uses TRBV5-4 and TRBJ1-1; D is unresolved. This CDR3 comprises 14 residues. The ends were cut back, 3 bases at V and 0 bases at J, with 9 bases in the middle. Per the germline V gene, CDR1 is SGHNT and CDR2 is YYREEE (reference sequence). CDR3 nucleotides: TGTGCCAGCAGCTCGCAGAACATGAACACTGAAGCTTTCTTT. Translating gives CASSSQNMNTEAFF.

CDR3 amino acids: CASRPSRVGHNSPLHF. For the CDR3, the DNA is TGTGCCAGCAGGCCCTCCCGGGTGGGCCATAATTCACCCCTCCACTTT. The chain combines TRBV2 with TRBJ1-6; D is ambiguous. Germline lookup yields CDR1 SNHLY and CDR2 FYNNEI. The CDR3 length is 16 residues. V dropped 6 bases and J dropped 5 bases, with 17 bases sitting between them. The entire variable domain, with the rest obtained from reference TRBV2 and TRBJ1-6, is as follows: EPEVTQTPSHQVTQMGQEVILRCVPISNHLYFYWYRQILGQKVEFLVSFYNNEISEKSEIFDDQFSVERPDGSNFTLKIRSTKLEDSAMYFCASRPSRVGHNSPLHFGNGTRLTVT.

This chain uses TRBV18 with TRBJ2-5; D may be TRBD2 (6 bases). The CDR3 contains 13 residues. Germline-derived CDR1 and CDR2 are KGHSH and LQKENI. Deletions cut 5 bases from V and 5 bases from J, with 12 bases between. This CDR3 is CASSTGDAETQYF. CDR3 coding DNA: TGTGCCAGCTCAACGGGGGATGCCGAGACCCAGTACTTC.

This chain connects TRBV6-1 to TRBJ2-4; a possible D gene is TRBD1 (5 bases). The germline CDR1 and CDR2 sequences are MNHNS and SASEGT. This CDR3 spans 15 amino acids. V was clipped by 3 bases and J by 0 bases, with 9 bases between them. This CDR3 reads CASSDQGIAKNIQYF. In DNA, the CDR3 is TGTGCCAGCAGTGACCAGGGTATAGCCAAAAACATTCAGTACTTC.

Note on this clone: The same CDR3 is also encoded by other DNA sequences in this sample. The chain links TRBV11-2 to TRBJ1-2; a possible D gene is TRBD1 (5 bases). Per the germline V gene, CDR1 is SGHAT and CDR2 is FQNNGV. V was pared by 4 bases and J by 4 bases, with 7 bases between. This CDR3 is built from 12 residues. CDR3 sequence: CASSSGLYGYTF. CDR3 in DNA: TGTGCCAGCAGCTCGGGACTCTATGGCTACACCTTC.

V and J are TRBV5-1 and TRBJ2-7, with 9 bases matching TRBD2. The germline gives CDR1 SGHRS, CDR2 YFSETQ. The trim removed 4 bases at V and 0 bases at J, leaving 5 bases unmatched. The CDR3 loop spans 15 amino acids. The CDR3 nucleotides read TGCGCCAGCAGCGTGGTAGCGGGAGACTCCTACGAGCAGTACTTC. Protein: CASSVVAGDSYEQYF.

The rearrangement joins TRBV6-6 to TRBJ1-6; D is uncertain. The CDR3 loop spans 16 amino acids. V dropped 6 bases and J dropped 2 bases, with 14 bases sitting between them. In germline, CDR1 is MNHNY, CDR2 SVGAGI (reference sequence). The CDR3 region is CASSDLMKAYNSPLHF. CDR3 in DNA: TGTGCCAGCAGCGACCTGATGAAGGCCTATAATTCACCCCTCCACTTT.

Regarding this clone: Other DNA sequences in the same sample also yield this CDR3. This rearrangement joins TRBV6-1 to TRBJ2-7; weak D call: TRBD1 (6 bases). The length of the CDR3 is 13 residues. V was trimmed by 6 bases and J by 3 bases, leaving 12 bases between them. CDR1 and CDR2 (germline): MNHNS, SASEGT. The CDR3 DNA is TGTGCCAGCAGCGTGGACAGTTTCTACGAGCAGTACTTC. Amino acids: CASSVDSFYEQYF.

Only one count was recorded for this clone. CDR3 nucleotides: TGCGCCAGCAGCAACCTGCAGATGAACACTGAAGCTTTCTTT. It is translated as CASSNLQMNTEAFF. The chain is built from TRBV5-1 and TRBJ1-1; D not resolved. In germline, CDR1 is SGHRS, CDR2 YFSETQ. The CDR3 runs 14 residues. Trimming stripped 4 bases from V and 0 bases from J, with 10 bases between. Looking up the rest from reference TRBV5-1 and TRBJ1-1 gives the full variable domain: KAGVTQTPRYLIKTRGQQVTLSCSPISGHRSVSWYQQTPGQGLQFLFEYFSETQRNKGNFPGRFSGRQFSNSRSEMNVSTLELGDSALYLCASSNLQMNTEAFFGQGTRLTVV.

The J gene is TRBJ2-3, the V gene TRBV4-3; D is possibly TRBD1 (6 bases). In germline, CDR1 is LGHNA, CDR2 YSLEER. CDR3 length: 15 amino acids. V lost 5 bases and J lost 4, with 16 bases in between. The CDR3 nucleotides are TGCGCCAGCAGCGGGGGCCAAGACGGAGCAGATACGCAGTATTTT. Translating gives CASSGGQDGADTQYF.

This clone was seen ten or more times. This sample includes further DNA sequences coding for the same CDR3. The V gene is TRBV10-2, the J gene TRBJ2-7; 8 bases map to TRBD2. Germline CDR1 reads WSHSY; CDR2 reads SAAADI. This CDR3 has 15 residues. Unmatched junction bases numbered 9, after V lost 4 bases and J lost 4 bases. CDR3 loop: CASSAGETSVYEQYF. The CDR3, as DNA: TGCGCCAGCAGTGCAGGCGAGACTAGCGTTTACGAGCAGTACTTC.

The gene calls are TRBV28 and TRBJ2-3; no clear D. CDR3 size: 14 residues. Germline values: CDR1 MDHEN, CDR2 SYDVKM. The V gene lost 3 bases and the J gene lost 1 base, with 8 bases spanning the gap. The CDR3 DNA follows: TGTGCCAGCAGTTTCGGGCACCGCACAGATACGCAGTATTTT. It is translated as CASSFGHRTDTQYF.

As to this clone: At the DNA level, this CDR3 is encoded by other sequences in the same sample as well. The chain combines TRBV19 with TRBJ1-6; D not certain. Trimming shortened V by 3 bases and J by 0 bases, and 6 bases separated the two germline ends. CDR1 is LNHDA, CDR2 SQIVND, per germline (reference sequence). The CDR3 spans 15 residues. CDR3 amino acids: CASSIGSSYNSPLHF. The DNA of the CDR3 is TGTGCCAGTAGTATCGGGAGCTCCTATAATTCACCCCTCCACTTT.